The 5 T cell receptor beta chains below come from one sample, sequenced in a study of blood T cell repertoires in COVID-19. Using immunoSEQ multiplex PCR, the repertoire was profiled, and TCRdb retains in-frame clones only, with some absent. The table lists hundreds of thousands of clones, around 88% of them singletons. Material for sequencing was peripheral blood. The receptors were gathered from a woman between 50 and 59 years old with acute or convalescent COVID-19.

The chain combines TRBV18 with TRBJ2-7, with a weak D call TRBD2 (6 bases). Per the germline V gene, CDR1 is KGHSH and CDR2 is LQKENI. V dropped 3 bases and J dropped 6 bases, with 15 bases sitting between them. The CDR3 consists of 14 residues. CDR3 nucleotide sequence: TGTGCCAGCTCACCTTTCGACCCGGGACTCGAGCAGTACTTC. It encodes CASSPFDPGLEQYF.

CDR3 sequence: CARASTDTQYF. The CDR3 coding sequence is TGTGCCAGAGCCTCCACAGATACGCAGTATTTT. The V call is TRBV19, the J call TRBJ2-3, with D unclear. Germline CDR1 and CDR2: LNHDA and SQIVND (reference sequence). The CDR3 loop spans 11 amino acids. V was clipped by 9 bases and J by 2 bases, with 6 bases between them. The entire variable domain, with the rest obtained from reference TRBV19 and TRBJ2-3, is as follows: DGGITQSPKYLFRKEGQNVTLSCEQNLNHDAMYWYRQDPGQGLRLIYYSQIVNDFQKGDIAEGYSVSREKKESFPLTVTSAQKNPTAFYLCARASTDTQYFGPGTRLTVL.

This chain uses TRBV19 with TRBJ1-5; D is ambiguous. The germline V and J ends were trimmed by 8 bases and 6 bases, with 17 bases remaining between them. CDR1 is LNHDA, CDR2 SQIVND, per germline (reference sequence). The CDR3 is made up of 14 amino acids. CDR3 nucleotide sequence: TGTGCCAGTTCAACATGGGTCGGGAGTCAGCCCCAGCATTTT. Translation: CASSTWVGSQPQHF.

This clone was counted a single time. The V gene is TRBV2, the J gene TRBJ2-3, with D maybe TRBD1 (6 bases). Trimming cost V 6 bases and J 3 bases, with 16 bases left between them. The germline V gene encodes CDR1 SNHLY and CDR2 FYNNEI. The CDR3 loop spans 15 amino acids. CDR3 DNA sequence: TGTGCCAGCAGATTAACAGGGATTTTGACAGATACGCAGTATTTT. Its translation: CASRLTGILTDTQYF.

This chain joins TRBV4-1 and TRBJ1-1; the D gene is possibly TRBD1 (6 bases). Germline V lookup: CDR1 MGHRA, CDR2 YSYEKL. CDR3 size: 14 residues. The V gene lost 0 bases and the J gene lost 1 base, with 6 bases spanning the gap. The CDR3 is CASSQEGANTEAFF. CDR3 coding DNA: TGCGCCAGCAGCCAAGAGGGGGCGAACACTGAAGCTTTCTTT.